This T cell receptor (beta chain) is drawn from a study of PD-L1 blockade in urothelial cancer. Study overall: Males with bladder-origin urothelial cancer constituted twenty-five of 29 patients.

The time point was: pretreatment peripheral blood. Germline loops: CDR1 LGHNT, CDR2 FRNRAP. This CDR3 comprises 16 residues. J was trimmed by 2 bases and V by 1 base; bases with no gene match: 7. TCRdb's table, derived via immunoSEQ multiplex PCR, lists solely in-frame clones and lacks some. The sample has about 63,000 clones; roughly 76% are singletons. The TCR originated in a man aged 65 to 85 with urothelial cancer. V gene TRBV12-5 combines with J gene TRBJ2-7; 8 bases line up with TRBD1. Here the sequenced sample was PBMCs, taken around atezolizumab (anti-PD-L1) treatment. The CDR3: CASGLARDRIAYEQYF. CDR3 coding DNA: TGTGCTAGTGGTTTGGCCCGGGACAGGATTGCCTACGAGCAGTACTTC.